The source of this T cell receptor (beta chain) is a study of T-cell memory formation after mild COVID-19. This clonotype was observed a handful of times. Via MiXCR, TCRdb re-called the 5' RACE reads, giving one row per CDR3 protein. The table has under 300,000 distinct CDR3 sequences, about 15% seen once. CDR1 is MNHEY and CDR2 is SMNVEV in the germline V gene (reference sequence). The V gene lost 5 bases and the J gene lost 0 bases, with 11 bases spanning the gap. The CDR3 sequence is 15 residues long. This receptor was obtained from a young man who had mild COVID-19 (a few samples of this study predate the infection). Cell type and time point are not known. The chain carries TRBV27 and TRBJ2-4; no reliable D call. Material: PBMCs or a T cell subset sorted from them (not recorded which). The CDR3 DNA reads as TGTGCCAGCAGTCCCGGGCCATCAGCCAAAAACATTCAGTACTTC. It codes for CASSPGPSAKNIQYF.